Following are 8 T cell receptor beta chains from one sample sequenced in a study of cytomegalovirus exposure and HLA in healthy donors (dated by TCRdb to the late 2010s). The receptor library was made with the immunoSEQ multiplex PCR assay. This immuneACCESS table, as held by TCRdb, lists in-frame sequences with V and J called but not all clones. Of the missing ones, under half trace to an unresolved V gene in checked studies; the others have no known cause. The sample table records approximately 120,000 clones; around nine tenths of these occur just once. The ten most abundant clones make up approximately 2.3% of the sample. Sequenced sample: PBMCs. The receptors originated from a woman aged 18-29 years in good health and CMV-seronegative.

V gene TRBV27 combines with J gene TRBJ1-1; no reliable D call. Germline assignment: CDR1 MNHEY and CDR2 SMNVEV (reference sequence). V was pared by 4 bases and J by 8 bases, with 14 bases between. This CDR3 spans 13 amino acids. CDR3 sequence: CASSYGRPYEAFF. DNA of the CDR3: TGTGCCAGCAGTTATGGGCGCCCCTACGAAGCTTTCTTT.

This chain links TRBV27 with TRBJ1-5; tentatively, D is TRBD1 (5 bases). The CDR3 is 13 amino acids. In germline, CDR1 is MNHEY, CDR2 SMNVEV (reference sequence). V lost 5 bases and J 6 bases, leaving 11 bases between the germline ends. The CDR3, as DNA: TGTGCCAGCAGTCATCTCGGGGGTCAGCCCCAGCATTTT. This translates into CASSHLGGQPQHF.

The genes are TRBV27 and TRBJ2-5; D possibly corresponds to TRBD2 (5 bases). This CDR3 has 17 residues. Germline CDR1 reads MNHEY; CDR2 reads SMNVEV (reference sequence). Trimming removed 1 base at V and 1 base at J, with 16 bases between. CDR3 amino acids: CASSLYYWGVSQETQYF. CDR3 bases: TGTGCCAGCAGTTTATATTACTGGGGAGTTTCCCAAGAGACCCAGTACTTC.

This rearrangement joins TRBV28 to TRBJ1-2; D may be TRBD1 (6 bases). The CDR3 loop spans 13 amino acids. V was shortened by 6 bases and J by 5 bases, with 13 bases between the two germline ends. Per germline, CDR1 MDHEN and CDR2 SYDVKM. The CDR3 is CASRGGAPYGYTF. CDR3 nucleotides: TGTGCCAGCAGAGGGGGGGCGCCTTATGGCTACACCTTC.

The V and J genes are TRBV9 and TRBJ2-3; 10 bases are shared with TRBD2. The germline CDR1 and CDR2 sequences are SGDLS and YYNGEE. Trimming at V came to 2 bases and at J to 2 bases, leaving 5 bases not matched to a gene. The CDR3 contains 16 residues. CDR3 in DNA: TGTGCCAGCAGCGTGGCACTAGCGGGGTACACAGATACGCAGTATTTT. Residues: CASSVALAGYTDTQYF.

In its sample, this clone was seen once. J is TRBJ1-1 and V is TRBV7-3; 11 bases map to TRBD1. The V gene's germline CDR1 is SGHTA and CDR2 FQGTGA. This CDR3 has 15 residues. V was pared by 2 bases and J by 4 bases, with 3 bases of the junction left unmatched. The DNA of the CDR3 is TGTGCCAGCAGCTTATCCGGGACAGGGGGCACTGAAGCTTTCTTT. This sequence encodes CASSLSGTGGTEAFF.

The J gene is TRBJ1-1, the V gene TRBV10-3; D gene unclear. Germline V lookup: CDR1 ENHRY, CDR2 SYGVKD. This CDR3 is built from 13 residues. Between the trimmed V and J ends, which lost 6 bases and 0 bases, there was a span of 8 bases. CDR3: CAIRDNMNTEAFF. The CDR3 nucleotides are TGTGCCATCAGAGACAACATGAACACTGAAGCTTTCTTT.

In its sample, this clone was seen a few times. The chain employs TRBV6-6 and TRBJ2-7, with unresolved D. CDR1 is MNHNY and CDR2 is SVGAGI in the germline V gene (reference sequence). The CDR3 has 12 amino acids. V was trimmed by 2 bases and J by 6 bases, leaving 8 bases between them. The CDR3 DNA reads TGTGCCAGCAGTTACGAGAGGCCCGAGCAGTACTTC. This encodes CASSYERPEQYF.